This is a list of T cell receptor beta chains from one sample in a study of radiotherapy plus CTLA-4 blockade in lung cancer. Using immunoSEQ multiplex PCR, the repertoire was profiled, and TCRdb retains in-frame clones only, with some absent. The table lists approximately 89,000 clones, 60% to 85% of them singletons. The source material was peripheral blood, sampled from a patient treated with radiotherapy plus ipilimumab. These receptors were collected from a human donor with non-small cell lung cancer who had a partial response to radiotherapy plus ipilimumab. Some clones in this sample may be carry-over from other donors' samples. The CDR3 runs from the conserved cysteine through the conserved F or W. Each record gives: V gene, J gene, clone size, D gene, CDR3 DNA, CDR3 protein. D genes are given only for firm matches. A clone size is listed for some rows: how often the clone was seen (once, few, many), or a class if it is expanded.

>TRBV5-5|TRBJ2-6|-|TRBD1
TGTGCCAGCAGCTTGACAGGGGGCGGTGGGGCCAACGTCCTGACTTTC
CASSLTGGGGANVLTF
>TRBV2|TRBJ2-2|-|TRBD2
TGTGCCAGCAGTGTCCTAGCGGGCCAAACCCAAAACACCGGGGAGCTGTTTTTT
CASSVLAGQTQNTGELFF
>TRBV11-2|TRBJ1-2|-|-
TGTGCCAGCAGCTTCGGGGGGGGCTATGGCTACACCTTC
CASSFGGGYGYTF
>TRBV7-9|TRBJ1-2|few|TRBD1
TGTGCCAGCAGCTTTGGTCTAGGGACAGGAGTCCAAGGCTACACCTTC
CASSFGLGTGVQGYTF
>TRBV5-1|TRBJ2-5|once|-
TGCGCCAGCAGCTGGATGATTAGGGAGCAAGAGACCCAGTACTTC
CASSWMIREQETQYF
>TRBV7-9|TRBJ1-1|few|-
TGTGCCAGCAGTAGAGGGGGCACTGAAGCTTTCTTT
CASSRGGTEAFF
>TRBV25-1|TRBJ1-6|few|-
TGTGCCAGCAGTGACCTACGAGGCTATAATTCACCCCTCCACTTT
CASSDLRGYNSPLHF
>TRBV7-9|TRBJ1-5|-|-
TGTGCCAGCAGCTTCTCCGAGCAGCCCCAGCATTTT
CASSFSEQPQHF
>TRBV7-9|TRBJ1-2|-|-
TGTGCCAGCAGCTTCCCTACAGGGGGCTACACCTTC
CASSFPTGGYTF
>TRBV11-2|TRBJ1-2|-|TRBD1
TGTGCCAGCAGAAGGGGGCCCCCTAACTATGGCTACACCTTC
CASRRGPPNYGYTF
>TRBV5-1|TRBJ1-1|-|-
TGCGCCAGCAGCTTGGGGGCCAACACTGAAGCTTTCTTT
CASSLGANTEAFF